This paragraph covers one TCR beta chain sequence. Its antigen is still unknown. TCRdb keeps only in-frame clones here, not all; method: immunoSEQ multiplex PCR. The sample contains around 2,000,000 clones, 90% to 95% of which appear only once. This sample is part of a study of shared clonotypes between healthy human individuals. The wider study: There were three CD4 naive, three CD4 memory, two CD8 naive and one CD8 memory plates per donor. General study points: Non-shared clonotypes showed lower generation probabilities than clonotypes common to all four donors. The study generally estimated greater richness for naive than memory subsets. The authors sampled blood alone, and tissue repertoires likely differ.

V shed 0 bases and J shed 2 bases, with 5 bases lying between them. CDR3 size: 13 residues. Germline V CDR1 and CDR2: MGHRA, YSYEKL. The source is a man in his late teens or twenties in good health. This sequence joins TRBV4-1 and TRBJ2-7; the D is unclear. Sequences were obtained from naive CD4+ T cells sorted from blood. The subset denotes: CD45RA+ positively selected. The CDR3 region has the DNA TGCGCCAGCAGCCAAGAACAAACCTACGAGCAGTACTTC. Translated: CASSQEQTYEQYF.